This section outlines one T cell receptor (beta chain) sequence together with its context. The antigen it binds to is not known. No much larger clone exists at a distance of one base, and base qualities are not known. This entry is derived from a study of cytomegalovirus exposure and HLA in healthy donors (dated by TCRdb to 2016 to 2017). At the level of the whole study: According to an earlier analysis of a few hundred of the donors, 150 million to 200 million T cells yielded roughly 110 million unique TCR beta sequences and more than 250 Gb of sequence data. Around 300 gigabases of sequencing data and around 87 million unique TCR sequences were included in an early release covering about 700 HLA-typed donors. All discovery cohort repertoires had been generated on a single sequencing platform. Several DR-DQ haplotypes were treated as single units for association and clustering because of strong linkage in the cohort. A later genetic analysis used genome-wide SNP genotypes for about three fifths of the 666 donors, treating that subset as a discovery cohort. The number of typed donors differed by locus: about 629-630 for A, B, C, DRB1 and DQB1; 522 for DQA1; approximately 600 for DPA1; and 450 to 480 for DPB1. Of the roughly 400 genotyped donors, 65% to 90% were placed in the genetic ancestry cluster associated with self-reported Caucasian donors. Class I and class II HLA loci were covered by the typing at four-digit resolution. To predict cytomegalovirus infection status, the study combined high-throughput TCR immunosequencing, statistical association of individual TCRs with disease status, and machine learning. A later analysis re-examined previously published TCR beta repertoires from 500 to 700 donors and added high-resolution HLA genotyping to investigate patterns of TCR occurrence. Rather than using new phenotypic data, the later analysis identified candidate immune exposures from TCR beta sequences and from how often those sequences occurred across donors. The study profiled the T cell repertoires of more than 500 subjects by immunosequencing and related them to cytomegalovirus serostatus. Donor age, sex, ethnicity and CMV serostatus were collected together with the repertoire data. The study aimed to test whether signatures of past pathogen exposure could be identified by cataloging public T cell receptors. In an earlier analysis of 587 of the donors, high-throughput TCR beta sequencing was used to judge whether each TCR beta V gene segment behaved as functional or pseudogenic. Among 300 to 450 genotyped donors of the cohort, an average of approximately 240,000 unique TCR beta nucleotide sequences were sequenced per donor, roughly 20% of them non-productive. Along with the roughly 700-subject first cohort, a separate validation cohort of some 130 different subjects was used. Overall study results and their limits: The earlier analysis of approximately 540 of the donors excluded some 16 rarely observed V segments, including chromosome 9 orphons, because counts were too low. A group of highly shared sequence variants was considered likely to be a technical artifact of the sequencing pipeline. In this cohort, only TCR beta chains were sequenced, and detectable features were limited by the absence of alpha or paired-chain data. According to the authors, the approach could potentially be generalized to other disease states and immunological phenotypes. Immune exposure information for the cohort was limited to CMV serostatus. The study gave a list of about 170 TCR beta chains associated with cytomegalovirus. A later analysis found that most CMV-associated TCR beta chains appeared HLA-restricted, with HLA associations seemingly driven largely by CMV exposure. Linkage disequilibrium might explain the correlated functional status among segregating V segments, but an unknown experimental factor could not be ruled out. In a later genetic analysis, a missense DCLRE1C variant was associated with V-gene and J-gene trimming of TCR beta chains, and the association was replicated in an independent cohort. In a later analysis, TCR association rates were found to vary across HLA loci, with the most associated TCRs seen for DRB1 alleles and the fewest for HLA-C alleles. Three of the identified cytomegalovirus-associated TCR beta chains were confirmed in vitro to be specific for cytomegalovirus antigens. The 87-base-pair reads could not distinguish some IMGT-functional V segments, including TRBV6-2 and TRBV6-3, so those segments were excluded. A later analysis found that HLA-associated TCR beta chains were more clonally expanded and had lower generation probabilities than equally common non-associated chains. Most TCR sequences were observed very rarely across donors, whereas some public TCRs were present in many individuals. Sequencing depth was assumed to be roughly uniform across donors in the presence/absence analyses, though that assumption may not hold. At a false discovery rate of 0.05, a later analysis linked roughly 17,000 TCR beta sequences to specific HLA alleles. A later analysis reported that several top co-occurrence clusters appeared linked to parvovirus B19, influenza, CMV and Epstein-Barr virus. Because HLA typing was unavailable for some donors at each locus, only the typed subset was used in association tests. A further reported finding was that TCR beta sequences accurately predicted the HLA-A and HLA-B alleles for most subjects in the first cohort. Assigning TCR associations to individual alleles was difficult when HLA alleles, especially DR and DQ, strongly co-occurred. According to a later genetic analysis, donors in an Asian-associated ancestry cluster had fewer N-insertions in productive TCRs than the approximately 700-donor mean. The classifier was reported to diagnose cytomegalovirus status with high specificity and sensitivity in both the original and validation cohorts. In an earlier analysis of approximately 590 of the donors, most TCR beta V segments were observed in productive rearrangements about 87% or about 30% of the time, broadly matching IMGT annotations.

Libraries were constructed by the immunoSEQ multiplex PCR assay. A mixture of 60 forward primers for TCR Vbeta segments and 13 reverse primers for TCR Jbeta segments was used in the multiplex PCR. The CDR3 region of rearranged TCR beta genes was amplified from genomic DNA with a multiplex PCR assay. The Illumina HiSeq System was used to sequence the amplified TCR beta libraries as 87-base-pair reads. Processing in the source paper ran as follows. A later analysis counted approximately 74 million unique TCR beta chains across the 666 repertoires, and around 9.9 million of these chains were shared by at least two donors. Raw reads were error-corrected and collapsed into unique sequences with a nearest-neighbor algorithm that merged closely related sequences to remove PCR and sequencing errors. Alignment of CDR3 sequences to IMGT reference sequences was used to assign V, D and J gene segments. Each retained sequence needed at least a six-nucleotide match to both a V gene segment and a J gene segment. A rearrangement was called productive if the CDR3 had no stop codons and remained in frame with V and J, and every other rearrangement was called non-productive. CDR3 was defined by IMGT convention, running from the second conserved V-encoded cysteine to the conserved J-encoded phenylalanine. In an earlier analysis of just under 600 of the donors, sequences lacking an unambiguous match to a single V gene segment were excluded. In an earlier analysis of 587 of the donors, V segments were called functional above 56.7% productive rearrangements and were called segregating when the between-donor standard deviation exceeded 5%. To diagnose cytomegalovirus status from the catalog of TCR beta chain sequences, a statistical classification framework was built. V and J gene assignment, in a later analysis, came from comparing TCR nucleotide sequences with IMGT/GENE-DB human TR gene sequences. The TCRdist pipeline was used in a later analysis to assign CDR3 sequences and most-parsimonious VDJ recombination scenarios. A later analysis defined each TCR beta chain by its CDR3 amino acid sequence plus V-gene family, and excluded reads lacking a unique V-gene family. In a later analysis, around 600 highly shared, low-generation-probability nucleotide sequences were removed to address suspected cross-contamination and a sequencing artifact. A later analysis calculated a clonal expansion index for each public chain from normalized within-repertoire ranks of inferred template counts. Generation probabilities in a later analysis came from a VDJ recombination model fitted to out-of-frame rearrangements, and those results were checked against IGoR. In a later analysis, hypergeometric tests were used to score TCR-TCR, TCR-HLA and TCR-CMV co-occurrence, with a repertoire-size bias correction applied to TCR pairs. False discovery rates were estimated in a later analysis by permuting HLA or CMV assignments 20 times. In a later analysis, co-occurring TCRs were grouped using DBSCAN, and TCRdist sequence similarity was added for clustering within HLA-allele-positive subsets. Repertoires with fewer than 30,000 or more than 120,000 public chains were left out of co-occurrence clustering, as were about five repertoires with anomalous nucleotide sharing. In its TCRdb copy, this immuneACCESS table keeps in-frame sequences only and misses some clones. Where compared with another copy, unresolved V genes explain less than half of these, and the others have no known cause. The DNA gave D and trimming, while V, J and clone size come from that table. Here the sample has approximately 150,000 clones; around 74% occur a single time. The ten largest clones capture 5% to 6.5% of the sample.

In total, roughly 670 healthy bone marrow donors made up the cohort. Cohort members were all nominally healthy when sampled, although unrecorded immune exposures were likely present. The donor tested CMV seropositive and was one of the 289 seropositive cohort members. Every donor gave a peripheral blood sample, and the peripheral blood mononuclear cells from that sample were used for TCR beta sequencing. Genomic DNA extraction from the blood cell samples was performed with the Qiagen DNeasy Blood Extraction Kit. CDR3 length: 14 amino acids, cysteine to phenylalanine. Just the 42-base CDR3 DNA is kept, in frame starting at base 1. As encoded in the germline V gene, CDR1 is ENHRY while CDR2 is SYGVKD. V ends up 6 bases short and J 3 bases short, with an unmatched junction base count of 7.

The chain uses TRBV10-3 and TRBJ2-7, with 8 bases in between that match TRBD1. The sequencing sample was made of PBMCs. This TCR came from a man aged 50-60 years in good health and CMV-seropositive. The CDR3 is CAISSQTGDYEQYF. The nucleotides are TGTGCCATCAGCTCCCAGACAGGGGACTACGAGCAGTACTTC.